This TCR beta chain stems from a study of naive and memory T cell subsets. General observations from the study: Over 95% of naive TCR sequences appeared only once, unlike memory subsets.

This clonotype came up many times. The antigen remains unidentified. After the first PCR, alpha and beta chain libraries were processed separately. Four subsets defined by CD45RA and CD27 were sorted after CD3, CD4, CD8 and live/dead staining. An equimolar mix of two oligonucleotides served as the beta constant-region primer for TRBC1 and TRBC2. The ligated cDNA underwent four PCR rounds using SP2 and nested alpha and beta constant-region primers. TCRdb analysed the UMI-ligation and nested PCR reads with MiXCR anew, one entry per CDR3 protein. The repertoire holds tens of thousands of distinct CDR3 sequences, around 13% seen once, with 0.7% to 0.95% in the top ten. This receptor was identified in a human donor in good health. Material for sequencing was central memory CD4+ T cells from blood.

In DNA, the CDR3 is TGCGCCAGCAGCTTGGCCCTGACTAGCGGGAAGGTGGCGCAGTATTTT. Residues: CASSLALTSGKVAQYF. The rearrangement links TRBV5-1 to TRBJ2-3; 11 bases match TRBD2. After removal of 0 bases from V and 10 bases from J, the junction contained 10 bases not matched to a gene. CDR1 SGHRS and CDR2 YFSETQ come from the germline V gene. The length of the CDR3 is 16 residues. Variable domain in full (rest from reference TRBV5-1 and TRBJ2-3): KAGVTQTPRYLIKTRGQQVTLSCSPISGHRSVSWYQQTPGQGLQFLFEYFSETQRNKGNFPGRFSGRQFSNSRSEMNVSTLELGDSALYLCASSLALTSGKVAQYFGPGTRLTVL.